This T cell receptor (beta chain) emerged from a study of cytotoxic CD8 clonotypes in ibrutinib-treated CLL. Looking at the study overall: Within the patient group, roughly 12 were relapsed/refractory and 15 treatment-naive, and 17 were IGHV unmutated. Response was recorded as partial in roughly 25 patients and complete in 2; at median roughly 70 months, approximately 15 remained remitted and about 12 had progressed. Findings of the study overall: Sampling times, which were not matched between the groups, differed between sustained-remission patients and progressing patients. Upon ibrutinib response clonality rose, and upon progression it fell back toward baseline.

There are 17 residues in the CDR3. Per germline, CDR1 SQVTM and CDR2 ANQGSEA. V shed 3 bases and J 1 base; nucleotides not matched to a gene: 11. This clone was observed a single time. Its specificity is unknown. Profiled with immunoSEQ multiplex PCR; TCRdb holds only in-frame clones, not every one. This sample yields tens of thousands of clones, of which over 60% are seen a single time; around two fifths belongs to the top ten. This receptor was taken from a human donor with chronic lymphocytic leukemia. V gene TRBV29-1 combines with J gene TRBJ1-2; 10 bases are a match to TRBD1. The specimen was PBMCs, collected after 12 months of ibrutinib treatment. The CDR3 sequence: CSVDRGTGADYNYGYTF. The CDR3 DNA follows: TGCAGCGTTGATCGCGGGACAGGGGCCGATTATAACTATGGCTACACCTTC.